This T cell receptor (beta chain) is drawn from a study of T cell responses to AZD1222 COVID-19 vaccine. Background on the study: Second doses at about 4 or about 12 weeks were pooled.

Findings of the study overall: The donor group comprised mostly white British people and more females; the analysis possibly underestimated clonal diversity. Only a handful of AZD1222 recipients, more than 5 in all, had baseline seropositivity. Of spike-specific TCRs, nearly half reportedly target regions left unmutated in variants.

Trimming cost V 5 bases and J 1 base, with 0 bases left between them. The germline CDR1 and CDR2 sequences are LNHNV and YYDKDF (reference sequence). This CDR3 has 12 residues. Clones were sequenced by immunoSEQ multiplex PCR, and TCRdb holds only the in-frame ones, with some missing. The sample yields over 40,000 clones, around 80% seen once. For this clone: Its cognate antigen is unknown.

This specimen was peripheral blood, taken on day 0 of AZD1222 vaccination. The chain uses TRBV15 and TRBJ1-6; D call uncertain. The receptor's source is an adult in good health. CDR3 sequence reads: CATSSYNSPLHF. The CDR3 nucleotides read TGTGCCACCAGCTCCTATAATTCACCCCTCCACTTT.